The next 27 T cell receptor beta chains were all read from a single sample in a study of molecular identifiers for immune sequencing clone quantification. TCRdb processed the PCR reads anew with MiXCR; each CDR3 protein has one entry. The sample has around 470,000 distinct CDR3 sequences, around 23% seen once. Material: naive CD8+ T cells from blood, with Jurkat cell RNA spiked in. Subset described: FACS-sorted CD8+CD4-CCR7+CD45RA+ naive T cells. Receptors were obtained from a human donor in good health. Some libraries in this study had Jurkat cell RNA spiked in.

This clonotype appeared many times. The chain uses TRBV4-3 and TRBJ1-2; D is perhaps TRBD1 (5 bases). The CDR3 has 16 residues. The germline CDR1 and CDR2 sequences are LGHNA and YSLEER. The V end was cut by 0 bases, the J end by 5 bases, with 16 bases between. CDR3 sequence: CASSQDLVGQSYGYTF. CDR3 nucleotides: TGCGCCAGCAGCCAAGATTTAGTGGGGCAGAGTTATGGCTACACCTTC.

The rearrangement uses TRBV6-5 and TRBJ2-3, with D maybe TRBD2 (5 bases). V dropped 2 bases and J dropped 8 bases, with 20 bases sitting between them. The germline V gene has CDR1 MNHEY and CDR2 SVGAGI. CDR3 length equals 16 residues. The CDR3 sequence is CASSYRPLTGITTQYF. The CDR3 nucleotides read TGTGCCAGCAGTTACCGTCCCCTCACCGGGATAACTACGCAGTATTTT.

This clonotype was observed at least ten times. The chain couples TRBV6-2 or TRBV6-3 to TRBJ2-3; D unclear. Germline V gene lookup returns CDR1 MNHEY and CDR2 SVGEGT. The CDR3 has 11 residues. Trimming removed 10 bases at V and 3 bases at J, with 8 bases between. The CDR3 is CATLRTDTQYF. The CDR3 DNA is TGTGCCACCCTTCGTACAGATACGCAGTATTTT.

The chain has TRBV6-5 and TRBJ1-3; 8 nucleotides align to TRBD1. The trim removed 6 bases at V and 2 bases at J, leaving 9 bases unmatched. The CDR3 runs to 16 residues. Germline V gene sequence: CDR1 MNHEY, CDR2 SVGAGI. CDR3 sequence reads: CASSQTQGVAGNTIYF. CDR3 coding DNA: TGTGCCAGCAGCCAGACACAGGGGGTAGCTGGAAACACCATATATTTT.

About this clonotype itself: A much larger clone differs from this one at a single base, so this may be a read error. This sequence joins TRBV6-2 or TRBV6-3 and TRBJ2-7; TRBD1 might be the D (5 bases). This CDR3 is 13 amino acids long. V lost 2 bases to trimming and J lost 0 bases, with 5 bases between them. The germline gives CDR1 MNHEY, CDR2 SVGEGT. CDR3 in amino acids: CASSYGHSYEQYF. The CDR3 region has the DNA TGTGCCAGCAGTTACGGACACTCCTACGAGCAGTACTTC.

Of note for this clonotype: Since a much larger clone is just one base distant, this may be a read error. The rearrangement links TRBV29-1 to TRBJ2-2; 11 nucleotides line up with TRBD2. Per germline, CDR1 SQVTM and CDR2 ANQGSEA. After removal of 5 bases from V and 2 bases from J, the junction contained 4 bases not matched to a gene. This CDR3 contains 15 residues. The CDR3 protein is CSVRLAGCNTGELFF. DNA for the CDR3: TGCAGCGTTAGACTAGCGGGATGTAACACCGGGGAGCTGTTTTTT.

Remarks on this clonotype: Mismatch with germline at one junction end may stem from a read error. The chain carries TRBV7-9 and TRBJ2-1, with 7 nucleotides matching TRBD2. The CDR3 spans 14 residues. Germline CDR1 and CDR2: SEHNR and FQNEAQ (reference sequence). The CDR3 spells CASSLEAGNNGQFF. CDR3 nucleotide sequence: TGTGCCAGCAGCTTAGAAGCGGGAAACAATGGGCAGTTCTTC. Complete variable domain (other parts from reference TRBV7-9 and TRBJ2-1): DTGVSQNPRHKITKRGQNVTFRCDPISEHNRLYWYRQTLGQGPEFLTYFQNEAQLEKSRLLSDRFSAERPKGSFSTLEIQRTEQGDSAMYLCASSLEAGNNGQFFGPGTRLTVL.

This clonotype showed up many times. The genes are TRBV19 and TRBJ1-5; no reliable D call. The CDR3 contains 13 residues. Deletions cut 3 bases from V and 9 bases from J, with 12 bases between. CDR1 is LNHDA and CDR2 is SQIVND in the germline V gene (reference sequence). CDR3 in amino acids: CASSITGSSPQHF. The CDR3 DNA follows: TGTGCCAGTAGTATTACGGGCAGCTCGCCCCAGCATTTT.

As for this clonotype: A much larger clonotype is one base distant, so this may be a read error. Since the CDR3 does not end with the conserved phenylalanine or tryptophan, this likely comes from a read error. The chain combines TRBV28 with TRBJ2-1; 9 nucleotides match TRBD2. The CDR3 length is 15 residues. CDR1 MDHEN and CDR2 SYDVKM come from the germline V gene. J was trimmed by 10 bases and V by 1 base; bases with no gene match: 8. The chain's CDR3 is CASSLYAGGPPEQFS. CDR3 DNA: TGTGCCAGCAGTTTATATGCGGGAGGGCCACCGGAGCAGTTCTCC.

The CDR3, as DNA: TGTGCCAGCAGCCAACTTCGCTCCTACAATGAGCAGTTCTTC. Amino acid sequence: CASSQLRSYNEQFF. This chain links TRBV14 with TRBJ2-1; D not resolved. The CDR3 runs 14 residues. Germline V gene data show CDR1 as SGHDN and CDR2 as FVKESK. Trimming pared 2 bases from V and 0 bases from J, leaving 5 bases between.

The chain links TRBV20-1 to TRBJ2-7; TRBD2 might be the D (5 bases). From germline, CDR1 is DFQATT and CDR2 SNEGSKA (reference sequence). CDR3 length equals 14 residues. Trimming stripped 1 base from V and 4 bases from J, with 14 bases between. The CDR3 DNA reads as TGCAGTGCTAGAGTAGGAGGACGAAATTACGAGCAGTACTTC. This gives the protein CSARVGGRNYEQYF.

In this sample, this clonotype turned up a few times. The chain has TRBV7-9 and TRBJ2-1; 9 bases map to TRBD1. The CDR3 is 14 amino acids. The V gene's germline CDR1 is SEHNR and CDR2 FQNEAQ (reference sequence). Trimming took 4 bases from V and 6 from J; bases not matched to a gene: 4. The CDR3 sequence is CASSSEDRGNEQFF. The CDR3 nucleotides read TGTGCCAGCAGCTCCGAGGACAGGGGCAATGAGCAGTTCTTC.

This clonotype came up a few times. The rearrangement uses TRBV9 and TRBJ2-7; D is possibly TRBD1 or TRBD2 (5 bases each). Germline values: CDR1 SGDLS, CDR2 YYNGEE. Trimming took off 3 bases at V and 7 bases at J, with 17 bases between the two ends. The CDR3 totals 14 residues. The CDR3 nucleotides are TGTGCCAGCAGCGCGACAGAGACTACGATGGAGCAGTACTTC. Encoded protein: CASSATETTMEQYF.

V gene TRBV6-2 or TRBV6-3 combines with J gene TRBJ2-7; 7 nucleotides match TRBD2. V was pared by 8 bases and J by 6 bases, with 10 bases of the junction left unmatched. Germline V lookup: CDR1 MNHEY, CDR2 SVGEGT. The CDR3 spans 13 residues. CDR3 bases: TGTGCCAGCCGGACGGGGGGATCCGGCGAGCAGTACTTC. It encodes CASRTGGSGEQYF.

The chain links TRBV20-1 to TRBJ2-7; D might be TRBD1 (6 bases). The CDR3 totals 13 residues. Germline V gene lookup returns CDR1 DFQATT and CDR2 SNEGSKA (reference sequence). V was clipped by 0 bases and J by 2 bases, with 8 bases between them. The CDR3 sequence: CSARDWGPYEQYF. The DNA for the CDR3 is TGCAGTGCTAGAGATTGGGGGCCCTACGAGCAGTACTTC.

This clonotype has just a few counts. The chain couples TRBV12-3 or TRBV12-4 to TRBJ1-2; D unresolved. The CDR3 loop spans 15 amino acids. V was trimmed by 4 bases and J by 8 bases, leaving 20 bases between them. CDR3 protein: CASSSNVVTGWGYTF. For the CDR3, the DNA is TGTGCCAGCAGTTCCAATGTCGTTACTGGATGGGGCTACACCTTC.

Turning to this clonotype: A much larger clone differs by one base, so this may be a read error. The chain joins TRBV7-9 to TRBJ1-1; D gene uncertain. The V and J ends lost 1 base and 10 bases respectively, with 19 bases between them. The CDR3 sequence is 15 residues long. Germline V gives CDR1 SEHNR, CDR2 FQNEAQ (reference sequence). This CDR3 reads CASSLEPAYSSGAFF. The CDR3 DNA follows: TGTGCCAGCAGCTTAGAGCCAGCCTACAGTTCTGGAGCTTTCTTT.

The chain links TRBV6-5 to TRBJ1-5, with unresolved D. The CDR3 extends over 15 amino acids. The V gene's germline CDR1 is MNHEY and CDR2 SVGAGI. V was shortened by 5 bases and J by 5 bases, with 16 bases between the two germline ends. CDR3 residues: CASSPYLGMDQPQHF. For the CDR3, the DNA is TGTGCCAGCAGTCCCTATTTGGGAATGGATCAGCCCCAGCATTTT.

This clonotype was recorded many times. The V gene is TRBV25-1, the J gene TRBJ1-6; the D is unclear. Per germline, CDR1 MGHDK and CDR2 SYGVNS. V lost 2 bases and J 10 bases, leaving 15 bases between the germline ends. This CDR3 has 15 residues. DNA for the CDR3: TGTGCCAGCAGTGAAGGACTCGGAGCCGGCTCACCCCTCCACTTT. Its translation: CASSEGLGAGSPLHF.

This clonotype appeared a few times. The gene calls are TRBV7-6 and TRBJ2-7, with TRBD2 identical over 7 bases. Germline CDR1 reads SGHVS; CDR2 reads FNYEAQ. Losses at the gene ends were 9 bases for V and 5 bases for J; bases not matched to a gene: 7. The CDR3 spans 12 residues. CDR3 sequence reads: CASEGGEHEQYF. The CDR3 nucleotides read TGTGCCAGTGAGGGAGGGGAGCACGAGCAGTACTTC.

This clonotype was counted between two and nine times. The genes are TRBV19 and TRBJ2-5, with D maybe TRBD2 (6 bases). V was pared by 0 bases and J by 9 bases, with 20 bases between. CDR3 length: 16 residues. Per germline, CDR1 LNHDA and CDR2 SQIVND (reference sequence). Here the CDR3 reads CASSIDPTSNSRAQYF. CDR3 bases: TGTGCCAGTAGTATAGACCCTACTAGCAACTCGCGGGCCCAGTACTTC.

The chain carries TRBV7-9 and TRBJ1-1; no clear D gene. There are 14 residues in the CDR3. The germline CDR1 and CDR2 sequences are SEHNR and FQNEAQ (reference sequence). Trimming removed 3 bases from V and 5 bases from J, with 13 bases in between. CDR3 nucleotide sequence: TGTGCCAGCAGCTTTAACCCAGGAGGGACTGAAGCTTTCTTT. Translation: CASSFNPGGTEAFF.

The genes are TRBV21-1 and TRBJ2-7. TRBV21-1 is listed as a pseudogene. The CDR3 runs to 15 residues. Written as DNA, the CDR3 is TGTGCCAGCAGCCCCCAGTGGGGTCCAGTCTACGAGCAGTACTTC. This codes for CASSPQWGPVYEQYF.

V and J are TRBV7-8 and TRBJ2-1, with TRBD2 as a possible D gene (5 bases). Germline V gene data show CDR1 as SGHVS and CDR2 as FQNEAQ. CDR3 size: 17 residues. With 1 base removed from V and 2 bases from J, the gap between germline ends came to 15 bases. The CDR3 DNA reads TGTGCCAGCAGCTTAGGGGCTTTTACGGGGACCTACAATGAGCAGTTCTTC. Translated, it gives CASSLGAFTGTYNEQFF.

This clonotype showed up just a few times. This rearrangement joins TRBV27 to TRBJ1-1, with unresolved D. The CDR3 has 15 amino acids. CDR1 and CDR2 from the germline V gene are MNHEY and SMNVEV (reference sequence). Trimming shortened V by 1 base and J by 1 base, and 10 bases separated the two germline ends. CDR3 nucleotide sequence: TGTGCCAGCAGTTTATTGCCGGGGTCGAACACTGAAGCTTTCTTT. Amino acids: CASSLLPGSNTEAFF.

The chain uses TRBV19 and TRBJ1-3, with D hard to call. The CDR3 has 15 amino acids. V lost 6 bases to trimming and J lost 0 bases, with 12 bases between them. CDR1 and CDR2 from the germline V gene are LNHDA and SQIVND (reference sequence). CDR3 nucleotide sequence: TGTGCCAGTAGCCTTCGGGATTACTCTGGAAACACCATATATTTT. Amino acid sequence: CASSLRDYSGNTIYF.

Details on this clonotype: A much larger clone lies one base from this, so it may be a read error. Given the absence of the conserved phenylalanine or tryptophan at the CDR3 end, a read error is likely. The chain uses TRBV29-1 and TRBJ2-3; no definite D call. Trimming removed 4 bases at V and 0 bases at J, with 5 bases between. This CDR3 contains 12 residues. Germline CDR1 reads SQVTM; CDR2 reads ANQGSEA. CDR3 DNA: TGCAGCGTTGTGACCAGCACAGATACGCAGTATTCT. This sequence encodes CSVVTSTDTQYS.